Listed here are 22 T cell receptor beta chains from one sample, sequenced in a study of OX40 agonist ivuxolimab in advanced cancers. Some clones are missing from TCRdb's copy, which holds only in-frame ones; the method was immunoSEQ multiplex PCR. Of roughly 77,000 clones in the sample, around 93% were seen once. This material consisted of CD4+ or CD8+ T cells sorted from blood, taken in a trial of the OX40 agonist ivuxolimab. These receptor sequences come from an adult with an advanced solid tumor such as melanoma, head and neck, liver or kidney cancer.

The chain combines TRBV9 with TRBJ2-1; 9 bases fit TRBD1. With 0 bases clipped from V and 5 bases from J, the junction kept 3 bases outside the gene matches. This CDR3 spans 15 amino acids. In germline, CDR1 is SGDLS, CDR2 YYNGEE. The CDR3 loop reads CASSVVQGANNEQFF. CDR3 DNA: TGTGCCAGCAGCGTAGTACAGGGGGCGAACAATGAGCAGTTCTTC.

The V gene is TRBV13, the J gene TRBJ2-3, with 15 bases identical to TRBD2. V lost 5 bases, J lost 5 bases, and 8 bases stayed unmatched. This CDR3 has 17 residues. The germline gives CDR1 PRHDT, CDR2 FYEKMQ (reference sequence). CDR3 sequence (DNA): TGTGCCAGCAGCCACCGGACTAGCGGGAGGGAGGGAGATACGCAGTATTTT. Protein: CASSHRTSGREGDTQYF.

V usage is TRBV11-3 and J usage is TRBJ2-3; 7 bases align to TRBD2. CDR3 length: 15 residues. Unmatched junction bases numbered 6, after V lost 0 bases and J lost 6 bases. Germline CDR1 and CDR2: SGHNT and YENEEA. DNA of the CDR3: TGTGCCAGCAGCTTAGATGGACTAGGGGTGGATACGCAGTATTTT. Protein: CASSLDGLGVDTQYF. Variable domain in full (rest from reference TRBV11-3 and TRBJ2-3): EAGVVQSPRYKIIEKKQPVAFWCNPISGHNTLYWYLQNLGQGPELLIRYENEEAVDDSQLPKDRFSAERLKGVDSTLKIQPAELGDSAVYLCASSLDGLGVDTQYFGPGTRLTVL.

CDR3 loop: CASSLDLDFYEQYF. The CDR3 DNA reads as TGTGCCAGCAGCTTAGATCTAGATTTCTACGAGCAGTACTTC. The chain is built from TRBV11-3 and TRBJ2-7; D unresolved. This CDR3 is built from 14 residues. V was shortened by 0 bases and J by 3 bases, with 9 bases between the two germline ends. Germline V gene lookup returns CDR1 SGHNT and CDR2 YENEEA. Looking up the rest from reference TRBV11-3 and TRBJ2-7 gives the full variable domain: EAGVVQSPRYKIIEKKQPVAFWCNPISGHNTLYWYLQNLGQGPELLIRYENEEAVDDSQLPKDRFSAERLKGVDSTLKIQPAELGDSAVYLCASSLDLDFYEQYFGPGTRLTVT.

This clone was detected once. The chain has TRBV28 and TRBJ2-3, with D possibly TRBD2 on 5 matching bases. V shed 6 bases and J shed 1 base, with 8 bases lying between them. The germline V gene has CDR1 MDHEN and CDR2 SYDVKM. The CDR3 loop spans 13 amino acids. CDR3 protein: CASRDSRTDTQYF. CDR3 nucleotides: TGTGCCAGCAGGGACTCCCGCACAGATACGCAGTATTTT. The full variable domain, completed using reference TRBV28 and TRBJ2-3, is DVKVTQSSRYLVKRTGEKVFLECVQDMDHENMFWYRQDPGLGLRLIYFSYDVKMKEKGDIPEGYSVSREKKERFSLILESASTNQTSMYLCASRDSRTDTQYFGPGTRLTVL.

The chain joins TRBV29-1 to TRBJ1-3; the D is unclear. CDR1 and CDR2 (germline): SQVTM, ANQGSEA. Trimming took off 2 bases at V and 2 bases at J, with 19 bases between the two ends. The CDR3 contains 17 residues. The CDR3 region is CSVETPAGGVAGNTIYF. DNA for the CDR3: TGCAGCGTTGAAACCCCAGCTGGTGGAGTGGCTGGAAACACCATATATTTT.

The chain combines TRBV11-2 with TRBJ1-1; 8 positions agree with TRBD1. This CDR3 comprises 15 residues. V trimming: 3 bases; J trimming: 1 base; junction bases outside the gene matches: 4. Germline values: CDR1 SGHAT, CDR2 FQNNGV. The CDR3 loop is CASSFSGQGNTEAFF. The CDR3 DNA sequence: TGTGCCAGCAGCTTCTCCGGACAGGGGAACACTGAAGCTTTCTTT. Drawing the rest from reference TRBV11-2 and TRBJ1-1, the complete variable domain is EAGVAQSPRYKIIEKRQSVAFWCNPISGHATLYWYQQILGQGPKLLIQFQNNGVVDDSQLPKDRFSAERLKGVDSTLKIQPAKLEDSAVYLCASSFSGQGNTEAFFGQGTRLTVV.

The rearrangement uses TRBV11-3 and TRBJ2-5; TRBD2 matches 16 bases. V lost 5 bases, J lost 3 bases, and 6 bases stayed unmatched. From germline, CDR1 is SGHNT and CDR2 YENEEA. This CDR3 is 17 amino acids long. CDR3 amino acids: CASSPGLAGGPEETQYF. The CDR3, as DNA: TGTGCCAGCAGCCCGGGACTAGCGGGAGGGCCTGAAGAGACCCAGTACTTC.

The chain is built from TRBV6-5 and TRBJ1-2; D is unresolved. V lost 2 bases to trimming and J lost 0 bases, with 10 bases between them. CDR3 size: 15 residues. The V gene's germline CDR1 is MNHEY and CDR2 SVGAGI. As DNA, the CDR3 is TGTGCCAGCAGTTACAGCCAGACCACTAACTATGGCTACACCTTC. Encoded protein: CASSYSQTTNYGYTF.

The chain couples TRBV7-2 to TRBJ1-1; no clear D. The CDR3 spans 16 residues. Germline V gene data show CDR1 as SGHTA and CDR2 as FQGNSA. With 4 bases removed from V and 1 base from J, the gap between germline ends came to 16 bases. CDR3 coding DNA: TGTGCCAGCAGCTCCCGAGCAGGCAGGCAGAACACTGAAGCTTTCTTT. It yields the protein CASSSRAGRQNTEAFF.

The chain couples TRBV5-6 to TRBJ2-5; no clear D. The CDR3 loop spans 11 amino acids. The ends were cut back, 1 base at V and 5 bases at J, with 3 bases in the middle. Germline loops: CDR1 SGHDT, CDR2 YYEEEE. CDR3 DNA: TGTGCCAGCAGCTTGTTGGAGACCCAGTACTTC. This codes for CASSLLETQYF.

V is TRBV30 and J is TRBJ2-7; D call uncertain. The CDR3 is 14 residues long. V was pared by 4 bases and J by 0 bases, with 13 bases between. Germline CDR1 and CDR2: GTSNPN and SVGIG (reference sequence). Written as DNA, the CDR3 is TGTGCCTGGACCGGTGGCAGGAGCTCCTACGAGCAGTACTTC. It is translated as CAWTGGRSSYEQYF.

J is TRBJ2-7 and V is TRBV5-6; D is unresolved. Germline V CDR1 and CDR2: SGHDT, YYEEEE. This CDR3 region has 12 residues. Trimming removed 2 bases at V and 0 bases at J, with 3 bases between. Written as DNA, the CDR3 is TGTGCCAGCAGCTTAACCTCCTACGAGCAGTACTTC. Protein sequence: CASSLTSYEQYF.

The chain joins TRBV7-2 to TRBJ1-2, with D uncertain. Germline V gene lookup returns CDR1 SGHTA and CDR2 FQGNSA. Between the trimmed V and J ends, which lost 4 bases and 0 bases, there was a span of 12 bases. The CDR3 totals 15 residues. This CDR3 reads CASSSRTATNYGYTF. The DNA for the CDR3 is TGTGCCAGCAGCTCCAGGACGGCGACTAACTATGGCTACACCTTC.

The chain combines TRBV28 with TRBJ2-4, with 11 bases fitting TRBD2. CDR1 and CDR2 from the germline V gene are MDHEN and SYDVKM. This CDR3 comprises 19 residues. Trimming removed 3 bases from V and 0 bases from J; junction bases left unmatched: 10. This chain's CDR3 is CASSLNHLAGGLAKNIQYF. The CDR3 coding sequence is TGTGCCAGCAGTTTGAATCATCTAGCGGGAGGCTTAGCCAAAAACATTCAGTACTTC.

CDR3 loop: CASSPSEQRVNTEAFF. The CDR3 DNA is TGTGCCAGCAGTCCATCGGAGCAGCGGGTGAACACTGAAGCTTTCTTT. The chain is built from TRBV28 and TRBJ1-1; D remains ambiguous. The CDR3 spans 16 residues. Trimming shortened V by 5 bases and J by 0 bases, and 16 bases separated the two germline ends. CDR1 MDHEN and CDR2 SYDVKM come from the germline V gene.

The chain couples TRBV2 to TRBJ2-3; D is ambiguous. Germline loops: CDR1 SNHLY, CDR2 FYNNEI. The V end lost 0 bases, the J end lost 5 bases, and 6 bases lay between the germline ends. The CDR3 contains 13 residues. The CDR3 DNA reads TGTGCCAGCAGTGAAGCGCTTCGAGATACGCAGTATTTT. Translated: CASSEALRDTQYF.

The rearrangement links TRBV18 to TRBJ2-7; a weak D match, TRBD1 (5 bases). The CDR3 has 13 residues. From germline, CDR1 is KGHSH and CDR2 LQKENI. Between the trimmed V and J ends, which lost 7 bases and 3 bases, there was a span of 13 bases. The CDR3 reads CASLGQDNYEQYF. CDR3 bases: TGTGCCAGCTTGGGGCAGGACAACTACGAGCAGTACTTC.

The CDR3 coding sequence is TGCGCCAGCAGCCAAGAACCCCAGGAGGGCGAGCAGTACTTC. This gives the protein CASSQEPQEGEQYF. V is TRBV4-3 and J is TRBJ2-7; a weak D match, TRBD2 (6 bases). Germline CDR1 reads LGHNA; CDR2 reads YSLEER. The CDR3 has 14 amino acids. Deletions cut 0 bases from V and 6 bases from J, with 12 bases between.

This clone was observed once. The chain has TRBV7-6 and TRBJ2-2; 9 bases align to TRBD2. The trim removed 1 base at V and 0 bases at J, leaving 3 bases unmatched. Germline-derived CDR1 and CDR2 are SGHVS and FNYEAQ. The CDR3 contains 17 residues. The DNA of the CDR3 is TGTGCCAGCAGCTTAGTGGCTAGCGGGACGAACACCGGGGAGCTGTTTTTT. Its translation: CASSLVASGTNTGELFF.

The genes are TRBV15 and TRBJ2-1; 8 bases fit TRBD2. This CDR3 has 15 residues. J was trimmed by 7 bases and V by 1 base; bases with no gene match: 6. Germline V CDR1 and CDR2: LNHNV, YYDKDF (reference sequence). The CDR3 nucleotides read TGTGCCACCAGCAGAGGCGGGAGGTATAAAAATGAGCAGTTCTTC. Its translation is CATSRGGRYKNEQFF.

This rearrangement joins TRBV7-2 to TRBJ2-2; D unresolved. The V end was cut by 0 bases, the J end by 0 bases, with 11 bases between. CDR1 and CDR2 from the germline V gene are SGHTA and FQGNSA. The CDR3 spans 17 residues. CDR3 bases: TGTGCCAGCAGCTTAGCTCCGACGGGCGCGAACACCGGGGAGCTGTTTTTT. The encoded protein is CASSLAPTGANTGELFF.